This TCR beta chain was found in a study of CD8 T cells in ankylosing spondylitis. Whole-study results and caveats: A TCR beta motif made of 7 to 9 highly homologous variants seemed typical of ankylosing spondylitis blood.

This clonotype was seen a handful of times. The antigen is not known. This CDR3 is 11 amino acids long. V was shortened by 7 bases and J by 8 bases, with 11 bases between the two germline ends. Germline CDR1 and CDR2: SNHLY and FYNNEI. Quantitative 5'-RACE with molecular barcodes was used to make the TCR beta libraries. TCRdb analysed the 5' RACE reads with MiXCR anew, one entry per CDR3 protein. The sample has around 130,000 distinct CDR3 sequences, roughly 9% seen once. The V call is TRBV2, the J call TRBJ1-2; D might be TRBD1 (6 bases). The sequenced sample was blood, either unsorted or a sorted T cell fraction (not recorded which). The sequence derives from a male donor with ankylosing spondylitis or in good health (not recorded which). CDR3: CASKGVTGYTF. As DNA, the CDR3 is TGTGCCAGCAAGGGGGTTACGGGCTACACCTTC.